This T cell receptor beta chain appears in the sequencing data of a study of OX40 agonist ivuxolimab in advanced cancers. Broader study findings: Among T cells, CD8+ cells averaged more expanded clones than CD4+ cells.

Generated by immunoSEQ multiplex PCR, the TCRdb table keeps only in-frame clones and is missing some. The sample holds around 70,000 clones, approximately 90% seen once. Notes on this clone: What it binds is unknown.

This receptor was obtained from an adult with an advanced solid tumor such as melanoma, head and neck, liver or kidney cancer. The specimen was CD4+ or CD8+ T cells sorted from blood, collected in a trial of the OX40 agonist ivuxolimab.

The CDR3 DNA is TGTGCCACCTTTCTTGGAGGCCCGACAGATACGCAGTATTTT. It translates to CATFLGGPTDTQYF. The chain links TRBV10-3 to TRBJ2-3, with a weak D call TRBD2 (5 bases). The V and J ends lost 10 bases and 3 bases respectively, with 17 bases between them. The CDR3 sequence is 14 residues long. Germline-derived CDR1 and CDR2 are ENHRY and SYGVKD.